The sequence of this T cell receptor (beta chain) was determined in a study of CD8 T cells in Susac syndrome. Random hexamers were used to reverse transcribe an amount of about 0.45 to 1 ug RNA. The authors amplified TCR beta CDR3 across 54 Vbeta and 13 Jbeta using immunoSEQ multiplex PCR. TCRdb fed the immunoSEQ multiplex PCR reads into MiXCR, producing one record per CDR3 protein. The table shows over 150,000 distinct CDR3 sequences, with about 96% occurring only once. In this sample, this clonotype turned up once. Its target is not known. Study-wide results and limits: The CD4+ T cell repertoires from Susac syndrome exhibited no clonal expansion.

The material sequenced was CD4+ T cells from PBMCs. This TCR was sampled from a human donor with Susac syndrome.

CDR3 in DNA: TGCGCCAGCAGCCGGACAGGGGATCAGCCCCAGCATTTT. As protein: CASSRTGDQPQHF. The chain carries TRBV5-1 and TRBJ1-5; 9 bases are shared with TRBD1. The CDR3 extends over 13 amino acids. Germline V gives CDR1 SGHRS, CDR2 YFSETQ. J lost 5 bases, V lost 4 bases, and 1 base had no gene match.